The 2 T cell receptor beta chains given below trace back to one sample, sequenced in a study of T cells in Graves' hyperthyroidism and ophthalmopathy. Regions amplified from RNA transcripts were the TCR beta CDR3 regions. Using the HTBI primer set, a first-round RT-PCR was run on the TCR CDR3. TCRdb reprocessed the multiplex PCR reads via MiXCR and lists one record per CDR3 protein. The profile covers fewer than 850,000 distinct CDR3 sequences, with 17% appearing a single time and less than 20% taken by the ten largest. Sequencing was performed on blood. These receptors all come from a man aged 50-59 years with Graves' hyperthyroidism.

This clonotype was found many times. The chain links TRBV30 to TRBJ2-1; D may be TRBD1 or TRBD2 (5 bases each). Germline V gives CDR1 GTSNPN, CDR2 SVGIG (reference sequence). The CDR3 is 12 amino acids. V lost 2 bases, J lost 9 bases, and 11 bases lay in between. The DNA for the CDR3 is TGTGCCTGGAGTCTCCCAGGGACTGAGCAGTTCTTC. Its protein is CAWSLPGTEQFF.

This clonotype has ten or more counts. The chain employs TRBV28 and TRBJ2-1; TRBD1 matches 8 bases. The trim removed 3 bases at V and 1 base at J, leaving 5 bases unmatched. Germline V gene data show CDR1 as MDHEN and CDR2 as SYDVKM. The CDR3 consists of 16 residues. CDR3 in DNA: TGTGCCAGCAGTTTCCCTTACAGGGGGTCCTACAATGAGCAGTTCTTC. As protein: CASSFPYRGSYNEQFF.